Each of the 10 T cell receptor beta chains below was sequenced from the same sample in a study of blood T cell repertoires in COVID-19. Generated by immunoSEQ multiplex PCR, the TCRdb table keeps only in-frame clones and is missing some. The table has 65,000 to 90,000 clones, about 72% seen once. The sequencing sample was made of peripheral blood. The receptors come from a man between 65 and 80 years old with active or convalescent COVID-19.

This clone showed up just a few times. The chain joins TRBV5-4 to TRBJ2-5, with D possibly being TRBD1 (6 bases). Germline-derived CDR1 and CDR2 are SGHNT and YYREEE (reference sequence). The CDR3 is 12 residues long. V gave up 4 bases and J gave up 7 bases, with 11 bases separating them. The DNA of the CDR3 is TGTGCCAGCAGCACGGACAGTTGGACCCAGTACTTC. Amino acids: CASSTDSWTQYF.

The gene calls are TRBV5-1 and TRBJ2-2; 7 nucleotides agree with TRBD1. V shed 3 bases and J 0 bases; nucleotides not matched to a gene: 5. The length of the CDR3 is 16 residues. Germline assignment: CDR1 SGHRS and CDR2 YFSETQ. The CDR3 DNA follows: TGCGCCAGCAGCTCAACCGGGACAGCGAACACCGGGGAGCTGTTTTTT. Its translation: CASSSTGTANTGELFF.

CDR3 DNA sequence: TGTGCCAGCAGCTTTGGGGGGGCAGCTAATGAAAAACTGTTTTTT. Translated, it gives CASSFGGAANEKLFF. The chain has TRBV5-5 and TRBJ1-4, with D possibly TRBD1 on 6 matching bases. Germline V gene data show CDR1 as SGHKS and CDR2 as YYEKEE (reference sequence). V shed 2 bases and J shed 3 bases, with 11 bases lying between them. The CDR3 is made up of 15 amino acids.

The rearrangement links TRBV3-1 (or the pseudogene TRBV3-2) to TRBJ1-2, with 8 bases identical to TRBD1. The ends lost 1 base at V and 8 bases at J; junction bases unmatched: 6. This CDR3 is built from 14 residues. Germline V CDR1 and CDR2: LGHDT, YNNKEL (reference sequence). The CDR3 is CASSQGTGLYGYTF. The CDR3, as DNA: TGTGCCAGCAGCCAAGGGACAGGGTTGTACGGCTACACCTTC.

V usage is TRBV3-1 (or the pseudogene TRBV3-2) and J usage is TRBJ2-7; D perhaps matches TRBD2 (7 bases). This CDR3 is built from 14 residues. CDR1 is LGHDT and CDR2 is YNNKEL in the germline V gene (reference sequence). The V end was cut by 1 base, the J end by 6 bases, with 13 bases between. The CDR3 here is CASSQAGGEVEQYF. CDR3 sequence (DNA): TGTGCCAGCAGCCAAGCGGGGGGCGAGGTCGAGCAGTACTTC.

The chain combines TRBV7-2 with TRBJ2-7, with D perhaps TRBD2 (5 bases). CDR1 and CDR2 from the germline V gene are SGHTA and FQGNSA. V shed 7 bases and J shed 2 bases, with 15 bases lying between them. CDR3 length: 14 amino acids. The CDR3, as DNA: TGTGCCAGCAAGCCGGCGGGTCCTGCCTACGAGCAGTACTTC. Translating gives CASKPAGPAYEQYF.

This rearrangement joins TRBV5-5 to TRBJ2-3; 13 bases fit TRBD2. Germline assignment: CDR1 SGHKS and CDR2 YYEKEE (reference sequence). Trimming at V came to 2 bases and at J to 5 bases, leaving 8 bases not matched to a gene. This CDR3 region has 17 residues. The CDR3 spells CASSFFGTSGVVDTQYF. Written as DNA, the CDR3 is TGTGCCAGCAGCTTCTTTGGGACTAGCGGGGTGGTAGATACGCAGTATTTT.

CDR3 nucleotide sequence: TGTGCCTGGAGCCTATACGGTGGCGAGCAGTACTTC. Amino acid sequence: CAWSLYGGEQYF. V is TRBV30 and J is TRBJ2-7; D not certain. The CDR3 covers 12 residues. V was trimmed by 3 bases and J by 6 bases, leaving 12 bases between them. Germline V lookup: CDR1 GTSNPN, CDR2 SVGIG (reference sequence). Supplemented by reference TRBV30 and TRBJ2-7, the full variable domain reads SQTIHQWPATLVQPVGSPLSLECTVEGTSNPNLYWYRQAAGRGLQLLFYSVGIGQISSEVPQNLSASRPQDRQFILSSKKLLLSDSGFYLCAWSLYGGEQYFGPGTRLTVT.

This clone was seen only a few times. The chain combines TRBV28 with TRBJ2-1; 10 positions match TRBD1. CDR1 and CDR2 from the germline V gene are MDHEN and SYDVKM. Unmatched junction bases numbered 11, after V lost 6 bases and J lost 9 bases. This CDR3 spans 15 amino acids. This CDR3 is CASREPGQGFSEQFF. The CDR3 nucleotides read TGTGCCAGCAGGGAGCCGGGACAGGGGTTTAGTGAGCAGTTCTTC. Based on the CDR3 plus reference TRBV28 and TRBJ2-1, the full variable domain is DVKVTQSSRYLVKRTGEKVFLECVQDMDHENMFWYRQDPGLGLRLIYFSYDVKMKEKGDIPEGYSVSREKKERFSLILESASTNQTSMYLCASREPGQGFSEQFFGPGTRLTVL.

This clone has just one count. The CDR3 nucleotides read TGTGCCAGCAGCGCCCCGGACAGGGGAAGGGTTGGAAACACCATATATTTT. Its translation: CASSAPDRGRVGNTIYF. The genes are TRBV7-3 and TRBJ1-3; 9 bases are shared with TRBD1. V lost 5 bases and J lost 3; bases outside the gene matches: 11. This CDR3 is built from 17 residues. CDR1 and CDR2 from the germline V gene are SGHTA and FQGTGA. The whole variable domain, filled in from reference TRBV7-3 and TRBJ1-3, reads GAGVSQTPSNKVTEKGKYVELRCDPISGHTALYWYRQSLGQGPEFLIYFQGTGAADDSGLPNDRFFAVRPEGSVSTLKIQRTERGDSAVYLCASSAPDRGRVGNTIYFGEGSWLTVV.